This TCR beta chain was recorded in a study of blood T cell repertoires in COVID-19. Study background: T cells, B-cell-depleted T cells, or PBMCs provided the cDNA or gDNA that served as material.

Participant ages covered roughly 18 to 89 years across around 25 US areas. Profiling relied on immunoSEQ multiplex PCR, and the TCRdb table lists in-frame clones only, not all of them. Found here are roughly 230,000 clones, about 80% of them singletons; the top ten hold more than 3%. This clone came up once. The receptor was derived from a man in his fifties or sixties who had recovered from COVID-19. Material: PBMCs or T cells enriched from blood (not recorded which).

The CDR3 nucleotides are TGTGCCACCAGTGATTCTCGCTCCGGGACAGCTGTCACCGGGGAGCTGTTTTTT. Translating it yields CATSDSRSGTAVTGELFF. The J gene is TRBJ2-2, the V gene TRBV24-1; 7 bases agree with TRBD1. The J segment lost 4 bases and the V segment lost 2 bases, leaving 12 bases of the junction unmatched. The length of the CDR3 is 18 residues. The germline CDR1 and CDR2 sequences are KGHDR and SFDVKD.